A single sample gave rise to the 24 T cell receptor beta chains below, sequenced in a study of T cell responses to AZD1222 COVID-19 vaccine. Method: immunoSEQ multiplex PCR; TCRdb's copy keeps in-frame clones and lacks some. This table holds approximately 150,000 clones, 90% found once. This material consisted of peripheral blood, taken on day 0 of AZD1222 vaccination. These receptors all come from an adult in good health.

The J gene is TRBJ1-2, the V gene TRBV5-4; TRBD1 aligns across 10 bases. J gave up 4 bases and V 4 bases, and 1 base lay outside the gene matches. CDR3 length equals 13 residues. Germline CDR1 is SGHNT and CDR2 is YYREEE (reference sequence). The CDR3: CASSRDRGYGYTF. CDR3 nucleotides: TGTGCCAGCAGCCGGGACAGGGGCTATGGCTACACCTTC.

The chain links TRBV19 to TRBJ1-1, with D uncertain. V lost 1 base and J 2 bases, leaving 8 bases between the germline ends. This CDR3 spans 14 amino acids. Germline V lookup: CDR1 LNHDA, CDR2 SQIVND (reference sequence). CDR3 DNA sequence: TGTGCCAGTAGTATAGCCCTAGGTAACACTGAAGCTTTCTTT. Translating gives CASSIALGNTEAFF.

The J gene is TRBJ1-2, the V gene TRBV7-9, with 7 bases aligning to TRBD1. CDR3 length equals 17 residues. CDR1 and CDR2 from the germline V gene are SEHNR and FQNEAQ (reference sequence). J gave up 2 bases and V 2 bases, and 11 bases lay outside the gene matches. In DNA, the CDR3 is TGTGCCAGCAGCTTAATGAAGGGACAGACAGGGAACTATGGCTACACCTTC. This sequence encodes CASSLMKGQTGNYGYTF.

The rearrangement uses TRBV19 and TRBJ2-7; D is ambiguous. Trimming removed 1 base from V and 3 bases from J, with 10 bases in between. The CDR3 is 14 residues long. Germline CDR1 is LNHDA and CDR2 is SQIVND (reference sequence). CDR3 coding DNA: TGTGCCAGTAGTATAGGGACCTGGGACTACGAGCAGTACTTC. Residues: CASSIGTWDYEQYF.

The CDR3 sequence is CASSLGLVGTQYF. DNA of the CDR3: TGTGCCAGCAGCTTGGGACTAGTGGGGACCCAGTACTTC. This chain connects TRBV5-6 to TRBJ2-5, with a possible D match to TRBD2 (6 bases). CDR1 is SGHDT, CDR2 YYEEEE, per germline. The CDR3 has 13 amino acids. Trimming removed 0 bases from V and 7 bases from J, with 10 bases in between.

The rearrangement joins TRBV20-1 to TRBJ2-7; 9 bases are a match to TRBD2. Trimming cost V 3 bases and J 6 bases; bases outside gene matches: 12. CDR3 size: 15 residues. Per germline, CDR1 DFQATT and CDR2 SNEGSKA (reference sequence). CDR3 nucleotides: TGCAGTGCTAGTGTTCCCATGCGGGGGGGGCGCGAGCAGTACTTC. It encodes CSASVPMRGGREQYF.

V gene TRBV4-3 combines with J gene TRBJ2-2; the match to TRBD2 covers 14 bases. The CDR3 extends over 16 amino acids. The germline gives CDR1 LGHNA, CDR2 YSLEER. V gave up 3 bases and J gave up 6 bases; unmatched junction bases: 3. CDR3 nucleotide sequence: TGCGCCAGCAGCCAGGGACTAGCGGGGGTCGCCGGGGAGCTGTTTTTT. As protein: CASSQGLAGVAGELFF.

The chain uses TRBV9 and TRBJ1-1; D not resolved. Germline V gene sequence: CDR1 SGDLS, CDR2 YYNGEE. V lost 4 bases, J lost 0 bases, and 13 bases lay in between. This CDR3 comprises 15 residues. CDR3 coding DNA: TGTGCCAGCAGCTCGTCCTTCGGTGTGAACACTGAAGCTTTCTTT. Translating gives CASSSSFGVNTEAFF.

The chain couples TRBV5-4 to TRBJ1-1; D remains unclear. Germline values: CDR1 SGHNT, CDR2 YYREEE (reference sequence). Trimming stripped 1 base from V and 6 bases from J, with 16 bases between. The CDR3 consists of 15 residues. CDR3 nucleotides: TGTGCCAGCAGCTTGATCCCGTCATTCCCCCCTGAAGCTTTCTTT. Its protein product is CASSLIPSFPPEAFF.

This clone was seen a few times. The chain joins TRBV5-1 to TRBJ2-4; 8 bases are shared with TRBD1. CDR1 SGHRS and CDR2 YFSETQ come from the germline V gene. With 4 bases clipped from V and 4 bases from J, the junction kept 10 bases outside the gene matches. The CDR3 has 16 residues. As DNA, the CDR3 is TGCGCCAGCAGCCCGGACACGACAGGGGTAAAAAACATTCAGTACTTC. Translating gives CASSPDTTGVKNIQYF. The complete variable domain, with remaining parts taken from reference TRBV5-1 and TRBJ2-4, reads KAGVTQTPRYLIKTRGQQVTLSCSPISGHRSVSWYQQTPGQGLQFLFEYFSETQRNKGNFPGRFSGRQFSNSRSEMNVSTLELGDSALYLCASSPDTTGVKNIQYFGAGTRLSVL.

The rearrangement links TRBV12-5 to TRBJ2-7; D tentatively fits TRBD1 or TRBD2 (5 bases each). V lost 4 bases to trimming and J lost 3 bases, with 28 bases between them. CDR1 is LGHNT and CDR2 is FRNRAP in the germline V gene. The CDR3 length is 19 residues. The CDR3 coding sequence is TGTGCTAGTGGTTCAGGCGGTTCTGGGACCCTTGCACTCGGCTACGAGCAGTACTTC. The encoded protein is CASGSGGSGTLALGYEQYF.

V gene TRBV19 combines with J gene TRBJ1-2; possibly TRBD1 for D (5 bases). Germline CDR1 and CDR2: LNHDA and SQIVND (reference sequence). The CDR3 spans 16 residues. V was shortened by 4 bases and J by 3 bases, with 18 bases between the two germline ends. As DNA, the CDR3 is TGTGCCAGTAGTAGGGGGGTGACAGACACATACTATGGCTACACCTTC. It is translated as CASSRGVTDTYYGYTF.

The V gene is TRBV30, the J gene TRBJ2-2; D ambiguous. The germline CDR1 and CDR2 sequences are GTSNPN and SVGIG (reference sequence). The CDR3 runs to 13 residues. V was shortened by 5 bases and J by 2 bases, with 9 bases between the two germline ends. CDR3 sequence: CAWARQNTGELFF. CDR3 nucleotide sequence: TGTGCCTGGGCGAGACAAAACACCGGGGAGCTGTTTTTT.

The rearrangement joins TRBV7-9 to TRBJ1-1; 9 bases align to TRBD1. V gave up 1 base and J gave up 3 bases; unmatched junction bases: 6. This CDR3 comprises 16 residues. The germline V gene has CDR1 SEHNR and CDR2 FQNEAQ (reference sequence). This CDR3 reads CASSLGGTGGYTEAFF. For the CDR3, the DNA is TGTGCCAGCAGCTTAGGGGGTACAGGGGGCTACACTGAAGCTTTCTTT.

The CDR3 reads CASSSGLANYGYTF. DNA of the CDR3: TGTGCCAGTAGCTCAGGGTTAGCTAACTATGGCTACACCTTC. The rearrangement joins TRBV19 to TRBJ1-2, with a possible D match to TRBD1 (5 bases). V lost 6 bases and J lost 0, with 11 bases in between. CDR3 length: 14 amino acids. Per germline, CDR1 LNHDA and CDR2 SQIVND (reference sequence).

V usage is TRBV5-1 and J usage is TRBJ2-7; 8 positions match TRBD1. V gave up 4 bases and J gave up 4 bases; unmatched junction bases: 7. The germline gives CDR1 SGHRS, CDR2 YFSETQ. There are 14 residues in the CDR3. The CDR3 DNA is TGCGCCAGCAGCCCGGACAGGGTCGGGTACGAGCAGTACTTC. Translated: CASSPDRVGYEQYF.

This clone occurred once. The V gene is TRBV5-1, the J gene TRBJ2-7; no clear D gene. V shed 4 bases and J shed 6 bases, with 14 bases lying between them. Germline-derived CDR1 and CDR2 are SGHRS and YFSETQ. This CDR3 contains 13 residues. This chain's CDR3 is CASSPSTTLEQYF. The CDR3 bases are TGCGCCAGCAGCCCCTCGACAACTCTCGAGCAGTACTTC.

This clone was seen only once. The chain links TRBV29-1 to TRBJ2-7; possible D gene TRBD2, 5 bases. The CDR3 extends over 13 amino acids. Germline CDR1 is SQVTM and CDR2 is ANQGSEA. Trimming pared 0 bases from V and 1 base from J, leaving 7 bases between. CDR3 residues: CSVEDPGSYEQYF. Here the CDR3 DNA reads TGCAGCGTTGAAGACCCGGGATCCTACGAGCAGTACTTC.

This CDR3 is CASSVGTTSGNTIYF. The DNA of the CDR3 is TGTGCCAGCAGCGTAGGGACAACCTCTGGAAACACCATATATTTT. V and J are TRBV9 and TRBJ1-3, with D possibly matching TRBD1 (5 bases). CDR1 SGDLS and CDR2 YYNGEE come from the germline V gene. This CDR3 spans 15 amino acids. The V end was cut by 0 bases, the J end by 0 bases, with 7 bases between.

The chain combines TRBV19 with TRBJ2-2; D may be TRBD1 (5 bases). The CDR3 spans 14 residues. The germline V and J ends were trimmed by 7 bases and 7 bases, with 16 bases remaining between them. Germline assignment: CDR1 LNHDA and CDR2 SQIVND (reference sequence). The CDR3 sequence is CASTAVSRGGELFF. CDR3 in DNA: TGTGCCAGTACGGCAGTCTCAAGGGGCGGGGAGCTGTTTTTT.

Only a few counts were recorded for this clone. The chain couples TRBV6-2 or TRBV6-3 to TRBJ1-2; D not certain. V dropped 5 bases and J dropped 3 bases, with 10 bases sitting between them. The CDR3 consists of 13 residues. In germline, CDR1 is MNHEY, CDR2 SVGEGT. The CDR3 DNA reads TGTGCCAGCAGTGATAGACCTTACTATGGCTACACCTTC. This translates into CASSDRPYYGYTF.

This chain links TRBV5-4 with TRBJ2-7, with TRBD2 matching over 7 bases. Germline CDR1 and CDR2: SGHNT and YYREEE (reference sequence). The CDR3 runs to 14 residues. The junction had 5 bases not matched to a gene; V was cut back by 2 bases and J by 3 bases. CDR3 DNA: TGTGCCAGCAGCTTCGGACTAGGGGACTACGAGCAGTACTTC. Translating gives CASSFGLGDYEQYF.

This rearrangement joins TRBV5-6 to TRBJ2-3, with TRBD2 matching 10 bases. Germline CDR1 reads SGHDT; CDR2 reads YYEEEE. The CDR3 loop spans 17 amino acids. Trimming at V came to 1 base and at J to 6 bases, leaving 11 bases not matched to a gene. CDR3 DNA: TGTGCCAGCAGCTTGATTAGCGGGGGGCGGGAGTGGGATACGCAGTATTTT. It encodes CASSLISGGREWDTQYF. Together with reference TRBV5-6 and TRBJ2-3, the CDR3 gives the full variable domain: DAGVTQSPTHLIKTRGQQVTLRCSPKSGHDTVSWYQQALGQGPQFIFQYYEEEERQRGNFPDRFSGHQFPNYSSELNVNALLLGDSALYLCASSLISGGREWDTQYFGPGTRLTVL.

The gene calls are TRBV24-1 and TRBJ2-5; D call uncertain. Trimming removed 0 bases from V and 5 bases from J, with 3 bases in between. The CDR3 covers 12 residues. Germline V gene sequence: CDR1 KGHDR, CDR2 SFDVKD. The CDR3 DNA follows: TGTGCCACCAGTGATTTGGGGGAGACCCAGTACTTC. Translation gives CATSDLGETQYF.